At least ten counts were recorded for the clone carrying this TCR beta chain. Its target is unknown. Described time point: newly diagnosed GD, antithyroid drugs for less than 3 months. There was RNA extracted from PBMCs, and the TCR library was made from it. Patients all came to the study from an endocrinology department in Xi'an, China. Staff drew approximately 9.9 milliliters of peripheral blood into EDTA tubes. The data originate from a study of regulatory T cells in long-lasting Graves disease. Building the TCR beta libraries relied on iRepertoire HTBI primers, and CDR3 regions underwent Arm-PCR. MiXCR was run by TCRdb on the multiplex PCR reads, yielding one entry per CDR3 protein. There are about 330,000 distinct CDR3 sequences in the sample; roughly 15% occur only once, and 20% to 25% lies in the top ten. Study-level findings and limits: Patients whose Graves' disease persisted exhibited lower TCR diversity than those newly diagnosed.

The sample also formed part of further work on T cells in Graves' hyperthyroidism and ophthalmopathy. In that study: Absent ophthalmopathy progression within 18 months defined stable Graves' hyperthyroidism.

This sequence originates from a woman aged 18-29 years with Graves disease. The source was peripheral blood mononuclear cells (PBMCs), collected at new diagnosis, from a patient treated with antithyroid drugs.

DNA for the CDR3: TGTGCCAGCAGTTGGGAGATGATGGCAGATACGCAGTATTTT. As protein: CASSWEMMADTQYF. The chain combines TRBV27 with TRBJ2-3; TRBD2 might be the D (5 bases). This CDR3 comprises 14 residues. Germline V gene sequence: CDR1 MNHEY, CDR2 SMNVEV (reference sequence). Trimming took 4 bases from V and 4 from J, leaving 12 bases between them.